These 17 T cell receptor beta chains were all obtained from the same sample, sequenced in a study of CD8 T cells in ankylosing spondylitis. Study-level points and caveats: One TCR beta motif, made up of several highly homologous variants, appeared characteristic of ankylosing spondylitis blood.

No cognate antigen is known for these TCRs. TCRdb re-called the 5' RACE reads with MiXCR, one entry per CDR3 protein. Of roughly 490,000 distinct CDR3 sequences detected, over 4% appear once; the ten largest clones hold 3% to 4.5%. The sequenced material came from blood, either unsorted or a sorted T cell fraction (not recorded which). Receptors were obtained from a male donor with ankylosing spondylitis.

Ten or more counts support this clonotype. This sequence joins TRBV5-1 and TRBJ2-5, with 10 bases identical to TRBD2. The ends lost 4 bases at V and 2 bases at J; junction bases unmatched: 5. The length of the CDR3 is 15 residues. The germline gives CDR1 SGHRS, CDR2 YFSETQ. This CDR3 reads CASSPGTSVQETQYF. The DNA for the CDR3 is TGCGCCAGCAGCCCTGGGACTAGCGTGCAAGAGACCCAGTACTTC.

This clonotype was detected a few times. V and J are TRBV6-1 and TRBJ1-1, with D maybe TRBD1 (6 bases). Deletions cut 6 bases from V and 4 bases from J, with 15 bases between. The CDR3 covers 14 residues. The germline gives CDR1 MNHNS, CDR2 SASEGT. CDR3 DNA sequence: TGTGCCAGCAGCCTGAAAGGGGGGAGCACTGAAGCTTTCTTT. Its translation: CASSLKGGSTEAFF.

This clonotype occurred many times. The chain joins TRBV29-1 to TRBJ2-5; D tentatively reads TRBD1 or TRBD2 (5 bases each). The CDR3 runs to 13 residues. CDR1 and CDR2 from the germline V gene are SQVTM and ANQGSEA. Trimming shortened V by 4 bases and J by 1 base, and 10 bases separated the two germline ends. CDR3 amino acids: CSVARDPQETQYF. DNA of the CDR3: TGCAGCGTTGCCCGGGACCCCCAAGAGACCCAGTACTTC. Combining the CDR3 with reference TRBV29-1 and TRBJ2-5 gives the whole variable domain SAVISQKPSRDICQRGTSLTIQCQVDSQVTMMFWYRQQPGQSLTLIATANQGSEATYESGFVIDKFPISRPNLTFSTLTVSNMSPEDSSIYLCSVARDPQETQYFGPGTRLLVL.

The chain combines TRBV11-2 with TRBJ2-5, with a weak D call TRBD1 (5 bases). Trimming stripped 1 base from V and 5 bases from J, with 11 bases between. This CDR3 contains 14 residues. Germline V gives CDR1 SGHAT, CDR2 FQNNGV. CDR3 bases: TGTGCCAGCAGCTTAGCCAGGGTGGGGGAGACCCAGTACTTC. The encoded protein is CASSLARVGETQYF.

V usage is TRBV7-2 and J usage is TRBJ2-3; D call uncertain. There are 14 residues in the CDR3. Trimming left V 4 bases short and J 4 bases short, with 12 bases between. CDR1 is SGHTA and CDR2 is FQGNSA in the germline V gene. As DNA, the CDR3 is TGTGCCAGCAGCTCGACAAAGGCGGCAGATACGCAGTATTTT. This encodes CASSSTKAADTQYF.

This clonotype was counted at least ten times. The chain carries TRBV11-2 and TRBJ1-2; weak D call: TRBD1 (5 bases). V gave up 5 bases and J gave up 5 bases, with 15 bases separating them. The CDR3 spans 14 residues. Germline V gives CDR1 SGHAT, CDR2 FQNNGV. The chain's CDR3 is CASSPAGVWYGYTF. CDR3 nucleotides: TGTGCCAGCAGCCCCGCGGGGGTATGGTATGGCTACACCTTC. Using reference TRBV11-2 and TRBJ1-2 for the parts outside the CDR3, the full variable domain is EAGVAQSPRYKIIEKRQSVAFWCNPISGHATLYWYQQILGQGPKLLIQFQNNGVVDDSQLPKDRFSAERLKGVDSTLKIQPAKLEDSAVYLCASSPAGVWYGYTFGSGTRLTVV.

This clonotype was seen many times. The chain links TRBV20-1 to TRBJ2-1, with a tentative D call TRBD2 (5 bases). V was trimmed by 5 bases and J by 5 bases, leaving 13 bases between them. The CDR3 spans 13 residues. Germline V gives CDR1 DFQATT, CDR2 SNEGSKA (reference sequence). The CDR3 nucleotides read TGCAGTGCTCCCAGGACTCCCGACAATGAGCAGTTCTTC. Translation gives CSAPRTPDNEQFF.

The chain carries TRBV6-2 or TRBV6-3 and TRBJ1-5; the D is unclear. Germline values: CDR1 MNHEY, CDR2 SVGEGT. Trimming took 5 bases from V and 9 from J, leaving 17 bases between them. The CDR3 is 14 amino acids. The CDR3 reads CASSPPEDLGPQHF. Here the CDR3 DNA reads TGTGCCAGCAGTCCCCCCGAGGACCTGGGGCCCCAGCATTTT.

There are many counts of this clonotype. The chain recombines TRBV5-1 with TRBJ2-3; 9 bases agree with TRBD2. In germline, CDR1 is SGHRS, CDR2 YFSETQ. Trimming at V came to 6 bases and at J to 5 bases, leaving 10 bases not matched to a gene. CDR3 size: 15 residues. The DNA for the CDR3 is TGCGCCAGCACCCCAGATAGCGGGAGAGTAGATACGCAGTATTTT. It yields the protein CASTPDSGRVDTQYF. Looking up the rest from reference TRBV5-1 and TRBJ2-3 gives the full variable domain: KAGVTQTPRYLIKTRGQQVTLSCSPISGHRSVSWYQQTPGQGLQFLFEYFSETQRNKGNFPGRFSGRQFSNSRSEMNVSTLELGDSALYLCASTPDSGRVDTQYFGPGTRLTVL.

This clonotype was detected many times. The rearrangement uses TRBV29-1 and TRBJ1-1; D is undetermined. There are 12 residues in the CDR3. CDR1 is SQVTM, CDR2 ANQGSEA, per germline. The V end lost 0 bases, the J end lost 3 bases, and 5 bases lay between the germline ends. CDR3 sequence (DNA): TGCAGCGTTGAAGATGTTTACACTGAAGCTTTCTTT. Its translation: CSVEDVYTEAFF.

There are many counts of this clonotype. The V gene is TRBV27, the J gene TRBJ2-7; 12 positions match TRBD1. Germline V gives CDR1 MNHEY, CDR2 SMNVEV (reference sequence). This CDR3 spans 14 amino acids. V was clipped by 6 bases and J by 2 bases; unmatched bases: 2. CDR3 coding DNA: TGTGCCAGCAGGGGACAGGGGGCCCCCTACGAGCAGTACTTC. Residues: CASRGQGAPYEQYF.

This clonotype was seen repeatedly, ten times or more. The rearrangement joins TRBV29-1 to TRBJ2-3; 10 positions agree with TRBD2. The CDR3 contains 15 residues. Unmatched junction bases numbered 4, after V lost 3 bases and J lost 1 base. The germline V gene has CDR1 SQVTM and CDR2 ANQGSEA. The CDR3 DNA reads TGCAGCGTTGAGAGGCTAGCGGGGGGCACAGATACGCAGTATTTT. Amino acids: CSVERLAGGTDTQYF.

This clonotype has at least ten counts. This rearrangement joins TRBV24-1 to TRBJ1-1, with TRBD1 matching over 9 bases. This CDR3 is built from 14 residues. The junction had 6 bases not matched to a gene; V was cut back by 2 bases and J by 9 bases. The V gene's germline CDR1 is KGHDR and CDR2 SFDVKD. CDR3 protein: CATSDSSTGGKAFF. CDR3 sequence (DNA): TGTGCCACCAGTGATTCCTCCACAGGGGGCAAAGCTTTCTTT.

The CDR3 reads CSAPTQGDTQYF. Here the CDR3 DNA reads TGCAGTGCTCCAACCCAGGGAGATACGCAGTATTTT. The genes are TRBV20-1 and TRBJ2-3; tentatively, D is TRBD1 (5 bases). V lost 5 bases to trimming and J lost 5 bases, with 11 bases between them. This CDR3 has 12 amino acids. CDR1 is DFQATT and CDR2 is SNEGSKA in the germline V gene (reference sequence).

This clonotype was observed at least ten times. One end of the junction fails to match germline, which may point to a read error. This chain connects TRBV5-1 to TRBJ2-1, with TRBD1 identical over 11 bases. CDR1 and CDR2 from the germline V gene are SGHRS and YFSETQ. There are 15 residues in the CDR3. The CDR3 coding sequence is TGTGCCAGCAGCCTTGGGACAGGGGGATACAATGAGCAGTTCTTC. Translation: CASSLGTGGYNEQFF.

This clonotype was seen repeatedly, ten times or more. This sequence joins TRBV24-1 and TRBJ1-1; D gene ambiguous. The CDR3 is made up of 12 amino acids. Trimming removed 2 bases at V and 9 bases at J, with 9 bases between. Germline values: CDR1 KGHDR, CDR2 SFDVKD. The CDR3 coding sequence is TGTGCCACCAGTGATTACTCAGATCAAGCTTTCTTT. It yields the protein CATSDYSDQAFF.

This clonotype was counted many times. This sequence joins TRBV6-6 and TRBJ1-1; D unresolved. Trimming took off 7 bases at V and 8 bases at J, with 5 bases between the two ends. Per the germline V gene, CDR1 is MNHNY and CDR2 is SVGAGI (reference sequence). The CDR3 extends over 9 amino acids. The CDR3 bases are TGTGCCAGCACCTTAGAAGCTTTCTTT. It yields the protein CASTLEAFF.